These T cell receptor beta chains were read from a single sample in a study of T cells in localized non-small cell lung cancer. Assay used: immunoSEQ multiplex PCR; TCRdb lists only in-frame clones, some missing. The sample holds approximately 41,000 clones, approximately 90% seen once. This sample comprised peripheral blood mononuclear cells, obtained before any cancer treatment. All receptors come from a male donor at least 60 years old with stage II lung adenocarcinoma. The CDR3 runs from the conserved cysteine through the conserved F or W. Each record gives: V gene, J gene, D gene, clone size, CDR3 DNA, CDR3 protein. The D gene is left open where the match is weak. Clone size is given for some rows only: seen once, a few or many times, or a class if the clone is expanded.

v_gene: TRBV6-1; j_gene: TRBJ1-2; d_gene: NA; abundance: once; CDR3nt: TGTGCCAGCAGATCCACGGATACTGCTAACTATGGCTACACCTTC; CDR3aa: CASRSTDTANYGYTF
v_gene: TRBV14; j_gene: TRBJ1-2; d_gene: NA; abundance: NA; CDR3nt: TGTGCCAGCAGCCATGGGCCCTCGTATGGCTACACCTTC; CDR3aa: CASSHGPSYGYTF
v_gene: TRBV9; j_gene: TRBJ1-3; d_gene: NA; abundance: NA; CDR3nt: TGTGCCAGCAGCTCGACAGGTTTCTCTGGAAACACCATATATTTT; CDR3aa: CASSSTGFSGNTIYF
v_gene: TRBV19; j_gene: TRBJ2-2; d_gene: NA; abundance: NA; CDR3nt: TGTGCCAGTAGAGTCGCAGGGCAATTTACCGGGGAGCTGTTTTTT; CDR3aa: CASRVAGQFTGELFF
v_gene: TRBV9; j_gene: TRBJ2-7; d_gene: NA; abundance: NA; CDR3nt: TGTGCCACCTCCCCGGGGGTCGCCTACGAGCAGTACTTC; CDR3aa: CATSPGVAYEQYF
v_gene: TRBV6-6; j_gene: TRBJ1-2; d_gene: TRBD1; abundance: medium-sized; CDR3nt: TGTGCCAGCAGTTACGCCGACGGGACAGGATACACCTTC; CDR3aa: CASSYADGTGYTF
v_gene: TRBV6-4; j_gene: TRBJ1-2; d_gene: TRBD1; abundance: NA; CDR3nt: TGTGCCAGCAGTGGGACAGGGGACTATGGCTACACCTTC; CDR3aa: CASSGTGDYGYTF
v_gene: TRBV5-4; j_gene: TRBJ1-1; d_gene: NA; abundance: NA; CDR3nt: TGTGCCAGCCACTTGGAGGGTGGGGAGGCTTTCTTT; CDR3aa: CASHLEGGEAFF
v_gene: TRBV27; j_gene: TRBJ1-2; d_gene: NA; abundance: NA; CDR3nt: TGTGCCAGCAGTTCCCGACCCTATGGCTACACCTTC; CDR3aa: CASSSRPYGYTF
v_gene: TRBV6-5; j_gene: TRBJ1-1; d_gene: NA; abundance: NA; CDR3nt: TGTGCCAGCCTCAGCCCCATGGGAGCTTTCTTT; CDR3aa: CASLSPMGAFF
v_gene: TRBV5-1; j_gene: TRBJ1-1; d_gene: TRBD1; abundance: NA; CDR3nt: TGCGCCAGCAGCCAGGACAGGCCGAACACTGAAGCTTTCTTT; CDR3aa: CASSQDRPNTEAFF
v_gene: TRBV5-1; j_gene: TRBJ1-1; d_gene: NA; abundance: NA; CDR3nt: TGCGCCAGCAGCGCCGGTCCTGGTACGACAGGCACTGAAGCTTTCTTT; CDR3aa: CASSAGPGTTGTEAFF
v_gene: TRBV7-6; j_gene: TRBJ1-5; d_gene: TRBD1; abundance: NA; CDR3nt: TGTGCCAGCAGCCAGGGACAGAATCAGCCCCAGCATTTT; CDR3aa: CASSQGQNQPQHF
v_gene: TRBV4-2; j_gene: TRBJ1-2; d_gene: TRBD1; abundance: NA; CDR3nt: TGTGCCAGCAGCCAACGACAGGGAGGGTACGGCTACACCTTC; CDR3aa: CASSQRQGGYGYTF
v_gene: TRBV30; j_gene: TRBJ1-2; d_gene: TRBD1; abundance: NA; CDR3nt: TGTGCCTGGAGTGTAGCAGGGGGCGCGAATTATGGCTACACCTTC; CDR3aa: CAWSVAGGANYGYTF
v_gene: TRBV28; j_gene: TRBJ1-1; d_gene: NA; abundance: NA; CDR3nt: TGTGCCATTCAGAGGGGGGGCACTGAAGCTTTCTTT; CDR3aa: CAIQRGGTEAFF
v_gene: TRBV2; j_gene: TRBJ1-2; d_gene: NA; abundance: NA; CDR3nt: TGTGCCAGCAGTGTACAGGGATTATCCAACTATGGCTACACCTTC; CDR3aa: CASSVQGLSNYGYTF
v_gene: TRBV28; j_gene: TRBJ1-1; d_gene: NA; abundance: NA; CDR3nt: TGTGCCAGCTTCTGGACGGGGAACACTGAAGCTTTCTTT; CDR3aa: CASFWTGNTEAFF
v_gene: TRBV20-1; j_gene: TRBJ1-1; d_gene: NA; abundance: NA; CDR3nt: TGCAGTTGGGGGAGGGGCACTGAAGCTTTCTTT; CDR3aa: CSWGRGTEAFF
v_gene: TRBV7-2; j_gene: TRBJ2-5; d_gene: NA; abundance: NA; CDR3nt: TGTGCCAGCAGCGCCGGGGGAGTAGGGAGGGAGACCCAGTACTTC; CDR3aa: CASSAGGVGRETQYF
v_gene: TRBV18; j_gene: TRBJ2-2; d_gene: NA; abundance: NA; CDR3nt: TGTGCCAGCTCACCAGCCGGGTACGACGGGGAGCTGTTTTTT; CDR3aa: CASSPAGYDGELFF
v_gene: TRBV19; j_gene: TRBJ1-3; d_gene: NA; abundance: NA; CDR3nt: TGTGCCAGTAGTATCGAAGGGGCTTCTGGAAACACCATATATTTT; CDR3aa: CASSIEGASGNTIYF
v_gene: TRBV4-1; j_gene: TRBJ2-2; d_gene: NA; abundance: NA; CDR3nt: TGCGCCAGCAGCCAACGGGAACACACCACCGGGGAGCTGTTTTTT; CDR3aa: CASSQREHTTGELFF
v_gene: TRBV28; j_gene: TRBJ2-1; d_gene: TRBD2; abundance: NA; CDR3nt: TGTGCCAGTTCCAGACTAGCGGTCTACAATGAGCAGTTCTTC; CDR3aa: CASSRLAVYNEQFF
v_gene: TRBV19; j_gene: TRBJ2-5; d_gene: NA; abundance: NA; CDR3nt: TGTGCCAGTAGTATTCGCCGGGGACTCTCCGAAAAGTACTTC; CDR3aa: CASSIRRGLSEKYF
v_gene: TRBV7-9; j_gene: TRBJ2-7; d_gene: TRBD2; abundance: NA; CDR3nt: TGTGCCAGCAGCTTAGGAGGGTATTTGGGGAGGGCCGGCGAGCAGTACTTC; CDR3aa: CASSLGGYLGRAGEQYF
v_gene: TRBV4-1; j_gene: TRBJ2-3; d_gene: TRBD2; abundance: NA; CDR3nt: TGCGCCAGCAGCCAGCTAGCGGGAGCCCCAGATACGCAGTATTTT; CDR3aa: CASSQLAGAPDTQYF
v_gene: TRBV6-5; j_gene: TRBJ2-7; d_gene: NA; abundance: NA; CDR3nt: TGTGCCAGCAGCCGGGACATCGCCTACGAGCAGTACTTC; CDR3aa: CASSRDIAYEQYF
v_gene: TRBV25-1; j_gene: TRBJ1-6; d_gene: NA; abundance: NA; CDR3nt: TGTGCCAGCGGGGACGGGTCCTCACCCCTCCACTTT; CDR3aa: CASGDGSSPLHF
v_gene: TRBV5-1; j_gene: TRBJ2-1; d_gene: TRBD1; abundance: NA; CDR3nt: TGCGCCAGCAGCATTCAGGGGGTAAACAATGAGCAGTTCTTC; CDR3aa: CASSIQGVNNEQFF
v_gene: TRBV2; j_gene: TRBJ2-1; d_gene: TRBD2; abundance: few; CDR3nt: TGTGCCAGCAGTGAAGCAGACGGATGGGGGCTAGCGGGAAACAATGAGCAGTTCTTC; CDR3aa: CASSEADGWGLAGNNEQFF
v_gene: TRBV30; j_gene: TRBJ2-7; d_gene: NA; abundance: once; CDR3nt: TGTGCCTGGGATGTCGGGCTCTCCTACGAGCAGTACTTC; CDR3aa: CAWDVGLSYEQYF
v_gene: TRBV5-8; j_gene: TRBJ1-3; d_gene: NA; abundance: NA; CDR3nt: TGTGCCAGCAGCTTGCTAAGCTCTGGAAACACCATATATTTT; CDR3aa: CASSLLSSGNTIYF
v_gene: TRBV4-1; j_gene: TRBJ1-5; d_gene: NA; abundance: once; CDR3nt: TGCGCCAGCAGCCCGCCGTTGTTCAATCAGCCCCAGCATTTT; CDR3aa: CASSPPLFNQPQHF
v_gene: TRBV19; j_gene: TRBJ1-4; d_gene: NA; abundance: few; CDR3nt: TGTGCCAGTAGCTCAGGGACTGCCCGTTTTGGAAAACTGTTTTTT; CDR3aa: CASSSGTARFGKLFF
v_gene: TRBV25-1; j_gene: TRBJ1-6; d_gene: TRBD1; abundance: NA; CDR3nt: TGTGCCAGCAGTGAGTGGACAGGCGGGAATTCACCCCTCCACTTT; CDR3aa: CASSEWTGGNSPLHF
v_gene: TRBV11-2; j_gene: TRBJ2-3; d_gene: TRBD2; abundance: NA; CDR3nt: TGTGCCAGCAGCTTACGACTAGCAACAGATACGCAGTATTTT; CDR3aa: CASSLRLATDTQYF
v_gene: TRBV15; j_gene: TRBJ1-5; d_gene: NA; abundance: NA; CDR3nt: TGTGCCACCAGCAGAGAACTAGCGGGGAACGGTCAGCCCCAGCATTTT; CDR3aa: CATSRELAGNGQPQHF
v_gene: TRBV6-6; j_gene: TRBJ1-1; d_gene: NA; abundance: once; CDR3nt: TGTGCCAGCAGTCGATCCTTGGGCAACACTGAAGCTTTCTTT; CDR3aa: CASSRSLGNTEAFF
v_gene: TRBV5-1; j_gene: TRBJ2-5; d_gene: NA; abundance: NA; CDR3nt: TGCGCCAGCAGCTTGGAGGGTCCGACCCAGTACTTC; CDR3aa: CASSLEGPTQYF
v_gene: TRBV5-1; j_gene: TRBJ1-1; d_gene: NA; abundance: NA; CDR3nt: TGCGCCAGCAGCCGGGACGGCCGAAGGACTGAAGCTTTCTTT; CDR3aa: CASSRDGRRTEAFF
v_gene: TRBV7-9; j_gene: TRBJ1-6; d_gene: NA; abundance: NA; CDR3nt: TGTGCCAGCAGCGCGGACAGTTTTTCACCCCTCCACTTT; CDR3aa: CASSADSFSPLHF
v_gene: TRBV6-1; j_gene: TRBJ2-5; d_gene: NA; abundance: NA; CDR3nt: TGTGCCAGCAGTGAAATTCAGACCCAGTACTTC; CDR3aa: CASSEIQTQYF
v_gene: TRBV7-2; j_gene: TRBJ2-1; d_gene: TRBD2; abundance: NA; CDR3nt: TGTGCCAGCAGCTTAGGTTTTTGGAGTAGCGGGAGCAATGAGCAGTTCTTC; CDR3aa: CASSLGFWSSGSNEQFF
v_gene: TRBV7-2; j_gene: TRBJ2-3; d_gene: TRBD1; abundance: once; CDR3nt: TGTGCCAGCAGCTTTCCCCCGGGACAGCGATACACAGATACGCAGTATTTT; CDR3aa: CASSFPPGQRYTDTQYF
v_gene: TRBV6-5; j_gene: TRBJ2-3; d_gene: NA; abundance: NA; CDR3nt: TGTGCCAGCAGTCCAGGGGGCACAGATACGCAGTATTTT; CDR3aa: CASSPGGTDTQYF
v_gene: TRBV7-2; j_gene: TRBJ1-2; d_gene: TRBD1; abundance: NA; CDR3nt: TGTGCCAGCAGCCAGGGACAGACAGACTGTGGCTACACCTTC; CDR3aa: CASSQGQTDCGYTF
v_gene: TRBV6-1; j_gene: TRBJ1-2; d_gene: NA; abundance: few; CDR3nt: TGTGCCAGCATCCCTATGCAGGGCTCCTATGGCTACACCTTC; CDR3aa: CASIPMQGSYGYTF
v_gene: TRBV4-3; j_gene: TRBJ1-2; d_gene: NA; abundance: NA; CDR3nt: TGCGCCAGCAGCCAAGATGGCCGAAGCTATGGCTACACCTTC; CDR3aa: CASSQDGRSYGYTF
v_gene: TRBV7-2; j_gene: TRBJ2-7; d_gene: TRBD2; abundance: NA; CDR3nt: TGTGCCAGCAGCCCACCCGGGACTAGCGGGAGTAAAGAGCAGTACTTC; CDR3aa: CASSPPGTSGSKEQYF
v_gene: TRBV28; j_gene: TRBJ1-1; d_gene: TRBD1; abundance: NA; CDR3nt: TGTGCCAGCAGTTTATCCACAGGGGGATGGGCTGAAGCTTTCTTT; CDR3aa: CASSLSTGGWAEAFF
v_gene: TRBV7-6; j_gene: TRBJ2-3; d_gene: NA; abundance: NA; CDR3nt: TGTGCCAGCAGCTTGGACGAGGAGGATACGCAGTATTTT; CDR3aa: CASSLDEEDTQYF